This TCR beta chain was identified in a study of T cell responses to AZD1222 COVID-19 vaccine (dated by TCRdb to 2020 to 2022). Context from the whole study: AZD1222 recipients with second doses at about 4 weeks or about 12 weeks were pooled, because spike-specific TCR depth and breadth did not differ between schedules. A total of 233 trial participants underwent TCR sequencing, of whom about 210 had received two doses of AZD1222 and 26 had received two doses of the MenACWY control vaccine. Trial participants were enrolled into age subgroups of 18-55, 56-69 and 70-plus years, which contained approximately 150, 28 and 58 TCR-sequenced participants, respectively.

Here V drops 4 bases and J drops 2 bases, and the junction holds 8 bases not matched to any gene. CDR1 LGHNA and CDR2 YSLEER are derived from the germline V gene. The CDR3 starts with the cysteine, ends with the phenylalanine, and has 16 residues. The kept DNA is CDR3 alone, 48 bases in frame from the first base. In the case of this clone: What antigen it recognizes has not been identified. Qualities for individual bases were not recorded, and no much larger clone is one base off.

Findings and caveats that apply to the study as a whole: Vaccine-associated CD4 TCRs spanned the whole spike protein, with dominant responses in regions 160-218 and 743-854. After two AZD1222 doses, spike-specific TCR breadth and depth were significantly higher than at day 0 and than in MenACWY recipients. Reportedly, almost half of the unique spike-specific TCRs recognized epitopes lying outside the regions that are mutated in the B.1.351 and B.1.1.7 variants. Only a handful of AZD1222 recipients were SARS-CoV-2 seropositive at baseline, limiting conclusions about previously exposed vaccinees. In the small 56-69-year group, the increase in depth fell short of significance, most likely because of low power. Because no samples from the day 14 peak response were available, repertoires could be characterized only after the peak T cell response. Participants were mostly white British and included more females than males, and it was suggested by the authors that clonal diversity may have been underestimated.

What this sample's time point label stands for: baseline before first vaccination. Vaccinee samples were obtained from the UK trials COV001 and COV002, which included a single-blind randomized controlled phase 2/3 trial of AZD1222 (ChAdOx1 nCoV-19) in healthy adults. Trial participant PBMC samples were collected at day 0 and day 28 after the second dose for TCRbeta chain sequencing. The CDR3 regions of human TCRbeta chains were analyzed by immunosequencing. Regarding the original processing steps: TCRs in the repertoires were compared against a reference library of SARS-CoV-2-specific TCRs that had been generated with the MIRA antigen-specificity platform. Breadth was defined as the fraction of unique TCRs that were SARS-CoV-2-associated, and depth was defined as the fraction of total T cells that were SARS-CoV-2-associated. Using the MIRA data, every spike-specific TCR was mapped to the spike region that the TCR reacted to and assigned to either a CD4 or a CD8 class. Log10-transformed breadth and depth values were compared by one-way ANOVA with Sidak's multiple comparisons tests. This is the immuneACCESS table as TCRdb keeps it, with only in-frame sequences that have V and J called. A part of the clones is gone; compared with another copy, unresolved V genes explain less than half, and the rest is unexplained. The V and J calls and clone size were taken over from that table, and D and trimming were inferred from the DNA. This sample is represented by 240,000 or so clones; 80% to 95% of them were singletons. Of the sample, less than 0.6% is held by the ten largest clones.

The sequencing here drew on peripheral blood, taken on day 0 of AZD1222 vaccination. The chain employs TRBV4-3 and TRBJ2-3; 8 junctional bases match TRBD2. The clonotype was recovered from an adult in good health. CDR3 reads: CASSPASAGDTDTQYF. Here is the DNA: TGCGCCAGCAGCCCCGCATCAGCGGGAGACACAGATACGCAGTATTTT.